This T cell receptor (beta chain) is from a study of blood T cell repertoires in COVID-19. Using immunoSEQ multiplex PCR, the repertoire was profiled, and TCRdb retains in-frame clones only, with some absent. The sample records under 95,000 clones, 80% to 85% being singletons. Between the trimmed V and J ends, which lost 0 bases and 4 bases, there was a span of 4 bases. The CDR3 runs to 13 residues. Germline-derived CDR1 and CDR2 are LGHNA and YSLEER. The specimen was peripheral blood. The sequence derives from a woman aged 80 or over with active or convalescent COVID-19. V is TRBV4-3 and J is TRBJ1-5, with unresolved D. CDR3 sequence reads: CASSQDVNQPQHF. As DNA, the CDR3 is TGCGCCAGCAGCCAAGACGTGAATCAGCCCCAGCATTTT.